The T cell receptor (beta chain) described here comes from a study of Ad26.COV2.S vaccination and SARS-CoV-2 variants. Study as a whole: Ad26.COV2.S was injected intramuscularly once or twice, 56 days apart.

Method: immunoSEQ multiplex PCR; TCRdb's copy keeps in-frame clones and lacks some. The data show hundreds of thousands of clones, over 75% seen once. Treatment here: around 19 received Ad26.COV2.S at low or high dose, single or two shots; roughly five received placebo; per-sample allocation not given. Day 63 following the first vaccine or placebo injection was when the samples were taken. Boston supplied an adult donor aged 18-55 years. It was Wuhan-strain SARS-CoV-2 spike that the Ad26 vaccine vector expressed. This CDR3 is 16 amino acids long. The V gene end was trimmed by 4 bases and the J gene end by 5 bases; junction bases not matched to a gene: 5. CDR1 and CDR2 from the germline V gene are SGHVS and FNYEAQ.

The chain joins TRBV7-6 to TRBJ2-1, with 13 bases identical to TRBD2. Sequencing used peripheral blood, obtained in a trial of Ad26.COV2.S vaccine versus placebo. This clonotype was obtained from a person aged 18 to 65 who received the Ad26.COV2.S COVID-19 vaccine or a placebo. Here the CDR3 reads CASSSKTSGGNNEQFF. CDR3 nucleotides: TGTGCCAGCAGCTCCAAGACTAGCGGGGGGAACAATGAGCAGTTCTTC. Looking up the rest from reference TRBV7-6 and TRBJ2-1 gives the full variable domain: GAGVSQSPRYKVTKRGQDVALRCDPISGHVSLYWYRQALGQGPEFLTYFNYEAQQDKSGLPNDRFSAERPEGSISTLTIQRTEQRDSAMYRCASSSKTSGGNNEQFFGPGTRLTVL.